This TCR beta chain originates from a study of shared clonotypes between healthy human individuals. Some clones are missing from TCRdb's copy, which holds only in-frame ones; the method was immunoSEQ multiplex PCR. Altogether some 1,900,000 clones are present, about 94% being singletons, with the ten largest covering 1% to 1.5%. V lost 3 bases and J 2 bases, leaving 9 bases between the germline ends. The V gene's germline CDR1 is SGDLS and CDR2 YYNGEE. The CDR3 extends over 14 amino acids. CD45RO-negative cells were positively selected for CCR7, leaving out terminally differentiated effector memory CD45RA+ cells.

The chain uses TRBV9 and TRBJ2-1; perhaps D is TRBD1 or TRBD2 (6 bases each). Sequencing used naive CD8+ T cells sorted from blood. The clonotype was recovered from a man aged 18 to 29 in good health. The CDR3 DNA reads TGTGCCAGCAGCGACGGGGGCGCCTACAATGAGCAGTTCTTC. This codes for CASSDGGAYNEQFF.